This T cell receptor (beta chain) was recovered during a study of regulatory and conventional T cells in RAG deficiency. This table comes from immunoSEQ multiplex PCR, and its TCRdb copy is limited to in-frame clones, with some not included. The sample consists of about 30,000 clones, 85% to 95% of them appearing once. From germline, CDR1 is LNHDA and CDR2 SQIVND (reference sequence). V shed 6 bases, J shed 4 bases, and the junction held 10 bases outside the gene matches. CDR3 length: 16 amino acids. The sorted regulatory T cells were CD4+, CD25-high and CD127-low, with genomic DNA sequenced. Separately, the same data were catalogued under a study of regulatory T cells. In that study: The PCR used 52 TRBV and 13 TRBJ primers.

The V gene is TRBV19, the J gene TRBJ1-2; 11 nucleotides line up with TRBD1. Sequencing was done on a sample of Tregs sorted from blood. The receptor was isolated from a human donor in good health. Here the CDR3 reads CASSRDGTGGAYGYTF. As DNA, the CDR3 is TGTGCCAGTAGCCGCGACGGGACAGGGGGGGCCTATGGCTACACCTTC.